The rows below give T cell receptor beta chains drawn from one sample of a study of Graves' ophthalmopathy and Graves' hyperthyroidism. TCRdb re-called the multiplex PCR reads through MiXCR, storing one row per CDR3 protein. This table has roughly 1.1 million distinct CDR3 sequences, 35% to 45% appearing once. Sequences were obtained from peripheral blood or thyroid tissue (not recorded which). These receptor sequences come from an adult man with Graves' hyperthyroidism. CDR3s leave out the opening cysteine and the closing phenylalanine or tryptophan. Each record gives: V gene, CDR3 length, J gene, CDR3 protein.

V: TRBV5-8
length: 13
J: TRBJ2-2
CDR3: ASSSEGGYTGELF

V: TRBV6-6
length: 14
J: TRBJ1-5
CDR3: ASSYGRGRSNQPQH

V: TRBV10-2
length: 12
J: TRBJ2-2
CDR3: ASSYSNSMEELF

V: TRBV20-1
length: 12
J: TRBJ2-7
CDR3: SARFGAGTYEQY

V: TRBV6-2/TRBV6-3
length: 11
J: TRBJ1-2
CDR3: ASKRGNNYGYT

V: TRBV2
length: 14
J: TRBJ2-5
CDR3: ASSGAGLGQMETQY

V: TRBV19
length: 13
J: TRBJ1-1
CDR3: ASSIQGAKGTEAF

V: TRBV10-3
length: 9
J: TRBJ1-2
CDR3: AAQGLDGYT

V: TRBV20-1
length: 12
J: TRBJ1-5
CDR3: SARRHRGNQPQH

V: TRBV12-3/TRBV12-4
length: 9
J: TRBJ1-2
CDR3: ASSFHYGYT

V: TRBV5-1
length: 13
J: TRBJ2-2
CDR3: ASSLESLNTGELF

V: TRBV7-2
length: 12
J: TRBJ1-6
CDR3: ASSRPTGEAPLH

V: TRBV30
length: 11
J: TRBJ2-6
CDR3: ASTPGTTSVLT

V: TRBV7-8
length: 13
J: TRBJ1-4
CDR3: ASSLVGLTNEKLF

V: TRBV4-3
length: 15
J: TRBJ2-5
CDR3: ASSQGYAGGPEETQY

V: TRBV7-9
length: 10
J: TRBJ1-1
CDR3: ASSLTQTEAF

V: TRBV4-1
length: 12
J: TRBJ2-7
CDR3: ASSHRTASYEQY

V: TRBV10-3
length: 13
J: TRBJ2-6
CDR3: AIAPWGSGANVLT

V: TRBV15
length: 13
J: TRBJ1-1
CDR3: ATSADTGVNTEAF

V: TRBV10-3
length: 12
J: TRBJ2-6
CDR3: AAWPDSGANVLT

V: TRBV7-9
length: 13
J: TRBJ2-1
CDR3: ASSLFGAGDTEQF

V: TRBV4-2
length: 16
J: TRBJ1-5
CDR3: ASSQDSGRLYHNQPQH

V: TRBV3-1
length: 13
J: TRBJ1-5
CDR3: ASSQGRTGYQPQH

V: TRBV7-8
length: 14
J: TRBJ2-5
CDR3: ASSPTDRGAQETQY

V: TRBV25-1
length: 10
J: TRBJ1-6
CDR3: ASRTANSPLH

V: TRBV6-2/TRBV6-3
length: 11
J: TRBJ1-5
CDR3: ASSDRGGQPQH

V: TRBV20-1
length: 10
J: TRBJ2-5
CDR3: SAAAVGQPQY

V: TRBV7-6
length: 9
J: TRBJ2-7
CDR3: ASSQDTGQY

V: TRBV6-6
length: 11
J: TRBJ1-1
CDR3: ASGQGRTAEAF

V: TRBV29-1
length: 11
J: TRBJ1-2
CDR3: SAKGQVNGGYT

V: TRBV10-2
length: 9
J: TRBJ2-7
CDR3: ASRRGLQEY

V: TRBV29-1
length: 10
J: TRBJ1-2
CDR3: SSYTSSYGYT

V: TRBV7-3
length: 11
J: TRBJ2-7
CDR3: ASSSFKRYEQY

V: TRBV20-1
length: 12
J: TRBJ1-6
CDR3: SASGGSYNSPLH

V: TRBV9
length: 10
J: TRBJ1-1
CDR3: ASSPGTGGAF

V: TRBV6-2/TRBV6-3
length: 12
J: TRBJ1-3
CDR3: ASSYTRRNLMVY

V: TRBV5-1
length: 12
J: TRBJ2-7
CDR3: ASSTDRGDFEQY